One sample yielded the 26 T cell receptor beta chains listed below, sequenced in a study of blood T cell repertoires in COVID-19 (dated by TCRdb to the early 2020s). Receptor libraries were prepared by the immunoSEQ multiplex PCR assay. TCRdb retrieved this table from immuneACCESS and kept in-frame rearrangements only. Not all clones are present; in checked studies, unresolved V genes account for under half, and no reason is known for the remainder. Within this sample are about 350,000 clones, with more than 75% of them counted one time only. The ten largest clonotypes hold less than 3.5% of the sample. Sequencing input: peripheral blood. All receptors come from a woman younger than 30 who had recovered from COVID-19.

V is TRBV5-4 and J is TRBJ2-1; 8 bases match TRBD2. V lost 3 bases to trimming and J lost 8 bases; unmatched junction nucleotides: 4. This CDR3 is 13 amino acids long. CDR1 is SGHNT and CDR2 is YYREEE in the germline V gene (reference sequence). The DNA for the CDR3 is TGTGCCAGCAGCTCTCGGACTAGCTATGAGCAGTTCTTC. Translation gives CASSSRTSYEQFF.

CDR3 sequence reads: CASRREIQGTEAFF. The CDR3 DNA follows: TGTGCCAGCAGGCGAGAGATACAGGGGACTGAAGCTTTCTTT. The chain carries TRBV2 and TRBJ1-1, with 7 bases matching TRBD1. Per the germline V gene, CDR1 is SNHLY and CDR2 is FYNNEI. V was pared by 6 bases and J by 5 bases, with 9 bases of the junction left unmatched. There are 14 residues in the CDR3.

The gene calls are TRBV11-2 and TRBJ2-2; D remains unclear. The CDR3 sequence is 15 residues long. CDR1 is SGHAT, CDR2 FQNNGV, per germline. Trimming removed 8 bases from V and 4 bases from J, with 17 bases in between. CDR3 region: CASCPRPEPTGELFF. The CDR3 DNA follows: TGTGCCAGCTGTCCACGTCCTGAGCCCACCGGGGAGCTGTTTTTT.

The chain uses TRBV24-1 and TRBJ1-2; 7 bases agree with TRBD1. This CDR3 region has 14 residues. The trim removed 4 bases at V and 2 bases at J, leaving 3 bases unmatched. Germline CDR1 is KGHDR and CDR2 is SFDVKD. CDR3 DNA sequence: TGTGCCACCAGTGACACGACAGGGAACTATGGCTACACCTTC. As protein: CATSDTTGNYGYTF.

This clone appeared a single time. V usage is TRBV19 and J usage is TRBJ1-5, with 9 bases fitting TRBD1. Germline V gives CDR1 LNHDA, CDR2 SQIVND (reference sequence). CDR3 length equals 16 residues. The junction had 4 bases not matched to a gene; V was cut back by 4 bases and J by 0 bases. The CDR3 loop is CASSRTGDYSNQPQHF. In nucleotides, the CDR3 is TGTGCCAGTAGTAGGACAGGGGATTATAGCAATCAGCCCCAGCATTTT.

This rearrangement joins TRBV28 to TRBJ2-7; tentatively, D is TRBD2 (5 bases). This CDR3 spans 13 amino acids. V gave up 5 bases and J gave up 2 bases, with 10 bases separating them. Germline V gene data show CDR1 as MDHEN and CDR2 as SYDVKM. The CDR3: CASSPGVAYEQYV. DNA of the CDR3: TGTGCCAGCAGTCCCGGGGTCGCCTACGAGCAGTACGTC.

The rearrangement uses TRBV5-6 and TRBJ2-1; D remains ambiguous. The CDR3 runs 13 residues. V dropped 1 base and J dropped 6 bases, with 8 bases sitting between them. Germline values: CDR1 SGHDT, CDR2 YYEEEE. The CDR3 DNA reads TGTGCCAGCAGCTTGTGGAGCTCCAATGAGCAGTTCTTC. Translated: CASSLWSSNEQFF. The full variable domain, completed using reference TRBV5-6 and TRBJ2-1, is DAGVTQSPTHLIKTRGQQVTLRCSPKSGHDTVSWYQQALGQGPQFIFQYYEEEERQRGNFPDRFSGHQFPNYSSELNVNALLLGDSALYLCASSLWSSNEQFFGPGTRLTVL.

The genes are TRBV6-5 and TRBJ1-2, with D tentatively TRBD1 (6 bases). Germline-derived CDR1 and CDR2 are MNHEY and SVGAGI. Trimming pared 7 bases from V and 5 bases from J, leaving 17 bases between. This CDR3 region has 14 residues. The CDR3 loop reads CASTRGQSTYGYTF. The DNA of the CDR3 is TGTGCCAGCACTCGTGGACAGTCAACATATGGCTACACCTTC.

The gene calls are TRBV5-1 and TRBJ1-2, with a weak D call TRBD1 (6 bases). CDR3 length equals 14 residues. CDR1 and CDR2 from the germline V gene are SGHRS and YFSETQ. V was pared by 0 bases and J by 8 bases, with 14 bases between. CDR3 protein: CASSLDVQGSGYTF. The CDR3 bases are TGCGCCAGCAGCTTGGATGTCCAGGGGAGCGGCTACACCTTC.

This chain connects TRBV13 to TRBJ2-1; possible D gene TRBD2, 5 bases. Trimming shortened V by 5 bases and J by 2 bases, and 13 bases separated the two germline ends. Germline CDR1 is PRHDT and CDR2 is FYEKMQ (reference sequence). The CDR3 totals 15 residues. CDR3 nucleotide sequence: TGTGCCAGCAGCCGTCGGACTGCTCCCTACAATGAGCAGTTCTTC. Translating it yields CASSRRTAPYNEQFF.

The chain has TRBV12-5 and TRBJ1-2; D unclear. In germline, CDR1 is LGHNT, CDR2 FRNRAP. V lost 5 bases and J lost 2, with 12 bases in between. This CDR3 is built from 14 residues. DNA for the CDR3: TGTGCTAGTGGTCGACAACTTATAAACTATGGCTACACCTTC. Protein: CASGRQLINYGYTF.

This chain joins TRBV20-1 and TRBJ2-5; 9 nucleotides agree with TRBD2. CDR3 size: 16 residues. The V gene end was trimmed by 3 bases and the J gene end by 2 bases; junction bases not matched to a gene: 10. Germline values: CDR1 DFQATT, CDR2 SNEGSKA (reference sequence). The CDR3 sequence is CSASRASGKTQETQYF. For the CDR3, the DNA is TGCAGTGCTAGTCGGGCTAGCGGGAAGACTCAAGAGACCCAGTACTTC.

This clone was detected only once. V is TRBV24-1 and J is TRBJ1-4; D is perhaps TRBD1 (6 bases). The CDR3 extends over 14 amino acids. V lost 4 bases to trimming and J lost 4 bases, with 9 bases between them. The germline CDR1 and CDR2 sequences are KGHDR and SFDVKD. The CDR3 DNA reads as TGTGCCACCAGTGACAAACAGGGTAATGAAAAACTGTTTTTT. Amino acid sequence: CATSDKQGNEKLFF.

J is TRBJ1-3 and V is TRBV3-1 (or the pseudogene TRBV3-2); a possible D gene is TRBD1 (6 bases). The V gene lost 4 bases and the J gene lost 2 bases, with 15 bases spanning the gap. Germline CDR1 reads LGHDT; CDR2 reads YNNKEL (reference sequence). CDR3 size: 16 residues. CDR3 coding DNA: TGTGCCAGCAGCCCGGGATGGGAGGGGGCTGGAAACACCATATATTTT. Its protein product is CASSPGWEGAGNTIYF.

This sequence joins TRBV7-2 and TRBJ2-2; 9 nucleotides align to TRBD2. The CDR3 totals 16 residues. Looked up from germline, CDR1 is SGHTA and CDR2 is FQGNSA. Trimming at V came to 1 base and at J to 8 bases, leaving 8 bases not matched to a gene. DNA for the CDR3: TGTGCCAGCAGCTTAGTGTTTGGACTAGCGTCGGGGGAGCTGTTTTTT. It translates to CASSLVFGLASGELFF.

This clone was counted ten times or more. The chain is built from TRBV18 and TRBJ1-4, with TRBD1 matching 9 bases. The V segment lost 6 bases and the J segment 8 bases; nucleotides outside the gene matches: 7. The CDR3 runs 14 residues. Germline loops: CDR1 KGHSH, CDR2 LQKENI. CDR3 sequence: CASSQDRGGEKLFF. CDR3 DNA: TGTGCCAGCTCTCAGGACAGGGGTGGAGAAAAACTGTTTTTT. The whole variable domain, filled in from reference TRBV18 and TRBJ1-4, reads NAGVMQNPRHLVRRRGQEARLRCSPMKGHSHVYWYRQLPEEGLKFMVYLQKENIIDESGMPKERFSAEFPKEGPSILRIQQVVRGDSAAYFCASSQDRGGEKLFFGSGTQLSVL.

The rearrangement uses TRBV25-1 and TRBJ2-1; possible D gene TRBD2, 6 bases. Germline V CDR1 and CDR2: MGHDK, SYGVNS. CDR3 length equals 13 residues. V dropped 3 bases and J dropped 9 bases, with 12 bases sitting between them. This CDR3 is CASSDGGSAEQFF. The CDR3 DNA sequence: TGTGCCAGCAGTGATGGGGGGTCGGCTGAGCAGTTCTTC.

The V and J genes are TRBV18 and TRBJ2-6; 10 bases are a match to TRBD1. V shed 3 bases, J shed 4 bases, and the junction held 9 bases outside the gene matches. Per the germline V gene, CDR1 is KGHSH and CDR2 is LQKENI. This CDR3 is built from 18 residues. Here the CDR3 reads CASSPSAGQGTGANVLTF. The CDR3 DNA reads as TGTGCCAGCTCACCGAGCGCGGGACAGGGGACGGGGGCCAACGTCCTGACTTTC.

The J gene is TRBJ2-1, the V gene TRBV6-5; 7 bases match TRBD2. The germline V gene encodes CDR1 MNHEY and CDR2 SVGAGI. CDR3 size: 15 residues. The trim removed 7 bases at V and 2 bases at J, leaving 8 bases unmatched. The CDR3: CASTLRAGTYNEQFF. The CDR3 coding sequence is TGTGCCAGCACATTGAGAGCGGGGACCTACAATGAGCAGTTCTTC.

The chain employs TRBV30 and TRBJ1-2; TRBD1 might be the D (5 bases). The germline CDR1 and CDR2 sequences are GTSNPN and SVGIG (reference sequence). The V end lost 2 bases, the J end lost 4 bases, and 20 bases lay between the germline ends. CDR3 length equals 16 residues. CDR3 nucleotides: TGTGCCTGGAGTACACAAACAGGACAACGAGGCTATGGCTACACCTTC. Translated: CAWSTQTGQRGYGYTF.

J is TRBJ1-5 and V is TRBV19; D uncertain. This CDR3 has 15 amino acids. Trimming removed 5 bases at V and 2 bases at J, with 13 bases between. CDR1 LNHDA and CDR2 SQIVND come from the germline V gene (reference sequence). The CDR3 protein is CASSERERGNQPQHF. CDR3 nucleotides: TGTGCCAGTAGTGAGAGGGAACGGGGCAATCAGCCCCAGCATTTT. The complete variable domain, with remaining parts taken from reference TRBV19 and TRBJ1-5, reads DGGITQSPKYLFRKEGQNVTLSCEQNLNHDAMYWYRQDPGQGLRLIYYSQIVNDFQKGDIAEGYSVSREKKESFPLTVTSAQKNPTAFYLCASSERERGNQPQHFGDGTRLSIL.

The rearrangement joins TRBV6-5 to TRBJ1-4; D is unresolved. The CDR3 runs 14 residues. The germline CDR1 and CDR2 sequences are MNHEY and SVGAGI. Deletions cut 5 bases from V and 8 bases from J, with 15 bases between. CDR3 residues: CASSNQASREKLFF. The CDR3 DNA is TGTGCCAGCAGTAACCAGGCGTCTCGGGAAAAACTGTTTTTT.

This rearrangement joins TRBV6-5 to TRBJ2-1; 8 bases map to TRBD2. J gave up 8 bases and V 6 bases, and 12 bases lay outside the gene matches. This CDR3 comprises 15 residues. Germline CDR1 MNHEY, CDR2 SVGAGI. The CDR3 reads CASRNREGLRYEQFF. The CDR3 DNA reads as TGTGCCAGCAGGAACCGGGAGGGCCTTAGGTATGAGCAGTTCTTC.

The J gene is TRBJ1-3, the V gene TRBV7-2, with D perhaps TRBD1 (6 bases). The CDR3 is 14 amino acids. Trimming took off 5 bases at V and 0 bases at J, with 8 bases between the two ends. CDR1 SGHTA and CDR2 FQGNSA come from the germline V gene. In DNA, the CDR3 is TGTGCCAGCAGCCTCAGGGGCTCTGGAAACACCATATATTTT. The encoded protein is CASSLRGSGNTIYF.

The chain uses TRBV4-1 and TRBJ1-4, with D unclear. Germline V gives CDR1 MGHRA, CDR2 YSYEKL. The CDR3 is 13 amino acids. Trimming removed 4 bases at V and 8 bases at J, with 11 bases between. CDR3 amino acids: CASSLSYREKLFF. In DNA, the CDR3 is TGCGCCAGCAGCCTAAGTTACAGAGAAAAACTGTTTTTT.

Only one count was recorded for this clone. V usage is TRBV30 and J usage is TRBJ1-1; no firm D call. CDR1 is GTSNPN and CDR2 is SVGIG in the germline V gene (reference sequence). Trimming stripped 4 bases from V and 1 base from J, with 16 bases between. The CDR3 extends over 15 amino acids. CDR3 residues: CAWTMGPIWNTEAFF. The CDR3 DNA reads as TGTGCCTGGACCATGGGCCCCATTTGGAACACTGAAGCTTTCTTT.